The 19 T cell receptor beta chains in this list originate from one sample, sequenced in a study of blood T cell repertoires in COVID-19. TCRdb keeps only in-frame clones here, not all; method: immunoSEQ multiplex PCR. Of about 240,000 clones in the sample, approximately 83% were seen once. The sequenced sample consisted of peripheral blood. The source of these receptors is a man in his thirties or forties who had recovered from COVID-19.

The V and J genes are TRBV28 and TRBJ2-7, with 7 nucleotides matching TRBD1. Germline CDR1 and CDR2: MDHEN and SYDVKM. CDR3 length: 13 amino acids. Trimming at V came to 3 bases and at J to 5 bases, leaving 4 bases not matched to a gene. The CDR3 nucleotides are TGTGCCAGCAGTTTGACAGGGATCGACGAGCAGTACGTC. Translating it yields CASSLTGIDEQYV.

The chain recombines TRBV29-1 with TRBJ2-5, with 7 positions matching TRBD1. With 6 bases clipped from V and 3 bases from J, the junction kept 10 bases outside the gene matches. Germline values: CDR1 SQVTM, CDR2 ANQGSEA. The length of the CDR3 is 14 residues. CDR3 sequence (DNA): TGCAGCGTGGGGATAGGGGGCGGAAAAGAGACCCAGTACTTC. Amino acid sequence: CSVGIGGGKETQYF.

This chain joins TRBV2 and TRBJ2-5; a weak D match, TRBD1 (6 bases). CDR1 and CDR2 from the germline V gene are SNHLY and FYNNEI. The CDR3 is 15 amino acids. Deletions cut 3 bases from V and 1 base from J, with 12 bases between. DNA for the CDR3: TGTGCCAGCAGTGATTCTGGACAGAGCCAAGAGACCCAGTACTTC. It yields the protein CASSDSGQSQETQYF.

The chain couples TRBV5-5 to TRBJ1-1, with TRBD1 matching over 7 bases. The length of the CDR3 is 15 residues. Germline CDR1 SGHKS, CDR2 YYEKEE (reference sequence). V shed 1 base and J 1 base; nucleotides not matched to a gene: 4. CDR3 residues: CASSLQGGGNTEAFF. CDR3 DNA: TGTGCCAGCAGCTTGCAAGGGGGCGGGAACACTGAAGCTTTCTTT. Based on the CDR3 plus reference TRBV5-5 and TRBJ1-1, the full variable domain is DAGVTQSPTHLIKTRGQQVTLRCSPISGHKSVSWYQQVLGQGPQFIFQYYEKEERGRGNFPDRFSARQFPNYSSELNVNALLLGDSALYLCASSLQGGGNTEAFFGQGTRLTVV.

The chain carries TRBV10-2 and TRBJ2-1; 10 bases agree with TRBD2. With V trimmed by 7 bases and J by 7 bases, 7 bases remained unmatched. Germline values: CDR1 WSHSY, CDR2 SAAADI. CDR3 length: 14 amino acids. DNA for the CDR3: TGCGCCAGCACCCAGCGGGGGGGCCCGAATGAGCAGTTCTTC. The encoded protein is CASTQRGGPNEQFF.

V usage is TRBV5-5 and J usage is TRBJ2-7; tentative D call: TRBD2 (5 bases). V dropped 2 bases and J dropped 3 bases, with 12 bases sitting between them. This CDR3 comprises 14 residues. Per germline, CDR1 SGHKS and CDR2 YYEKEE (reference sequence). CDR3 nucleotide sequence: TGTGCCAGCAGCTTCTCGGGGTCCATCTACGAGCAGTACGTC. Protein product: CASSFSGSIYEQYV.

The chain couples TRBV28 to TRBJ2-3; no clear D. The CDR3 is 15 residues long. V was shortened by 4 bases and J by 0 bases, with 11 bases between the two germline ends. Looked up from germline, CDR1 is MDHEN and CDR2 is SYDVKM. In DNA form, the CDR3 reads TGTGCCAGCAGTTCTCCTGGCCGTAGCACAGATACGCAGTATTTT. It encodes CASSSPGRSTDTQYF.

This clone was counted between two and nine times. The chain's CDR3 is CASSSRQKNEQYV. The CDR3 DNA is TGTGCCAGCAGCTCCCGACAGAAGAACGAGCAGTACGTC. The chain has TRBV5-8 and TRBJ2-7, with D possibly matching TRBD1 (5 bases). Germline loops: CDR1 SGHTS, CDR2 YDEGEE. V was clipped by 3 bases and J by 5 bases, with 12 bases between them. The CDR3 extends over 13 amino acids.

This chain uses TRBV6-5 with TRBJ2-7, with a possible D match to TRBD2 (6 bases). Trimming stripped 10 bases from V and 3 bases from J, with 19 bases between. This CDR3 spans 14 amino acids. CDR1 MNHEY and CDR2 SVGAGI come from the germline V gene. The DNA of the CDR3 is TGTGCCACCAAAGGGCGGGACCGTTTCTACGAGCAGTACTTC. Its translation: CATKGRDRFYEQYF.

This chain uses TRBV7-9 with TRBJ2-7, with 10 positions matching TRBD1. From germline, CDR1 is SEHNR and CDR2 FQNEAQ (reference sequence). Losses at the gene ends were 2 bases for V and 5 bases for J; bases not matched to a gene: 9. The CDR3 spans 16 residues. This CDR3 reads CASSLFRGTGDHEQYF. In nucleotides, the CDR3 is TGTGCCAGCAGCTTATTTAGAGGGACAGGGGATCACGAGCAGTACTTC.

This chain joins TRBV6-5 and TRBJ2-1, with 8 bases aligning to TRBD2. The CDR3 extends over 14 amino acids. With V trimmed by 6 bases and J by 8 bases, 9 bases remained unmatched. Per the germline V gene, CDR1 is MNHEY and CDR2 is SVGAGI. This CDR3 reads CASRVGGGRDEQFF. CDR3 sequence (DNA): TGTGCCAGCAGAGTCGGCGGGGGGCGGGATGAGCAGTTCTTC.

The V and J genes are TRBV5-6 and TRBJ2-2; TRBD1 agrees at 9 bases. The ends lost 3 bases at V and 6 bases at J; junction bases unmatched: 6. The germline V gene encodes CDR1 SGHDT and CDR2 YYEEEE. CDR3 length: 15 residues. CDR3 DNA sequence: TGTGCCAGCAGCTGGACAGGGGAGAGCGCCGGGGAGCTGTTTTTT. Translating it yields CASSWTGESAGELFF.

The CDR3 reads CASSEGQGAVDYTF. The CDR3 bases are TGCGCCAGCAGCGAGGGACAGGGGGCGGTCGACTACACCTTC. The rearrangement uses TRBV5-1 and TRBJ1-2, with 12 bases aligning to TRBD1. J was trimmed by 10 bases and V by 4 bases; bases with no gene match: 8. CDR3 size: 14 residues. Germline values: CDR1 SGHRS, CDR2 YFSETQ.

Concerning this clone: Other DNA sequences from this sample encode an identical CDR3 as well. This chain uses TRBV6-5 with TRBJ2-5, with 13 bases identical to TRBD2. The V gene end was trimmed by 0 bases and the J gene end by 5 bases; junction bases not matched to a gene: 0. Germline V gene data show CDR1 as MNHEY and CDR2 as SVGAGI. The CDR3 extends over 15 amino acids. This CDR3 reads CASSYSTSGGETQYF. The CDR3 region has the DNA TGTGCCAGCAGTTACTCGACTAGCGGGGGGGAGACCCAGTACTTC.

The chain recombines TRBV2 with TRBJ2-7; D is unresolved. V was pared by 2 bases and J by 9 bases, with 14 bases between. The CDR3 extends over 13 amino acids. Per the germline V gene, CDR1 is SNHLY and CDR2 is FYNNEI. CDR3 DNA sequence: TGTGCCAGCAGTGAAACGGCCGCTACGGGGCAGTACGTC. Its protein product is CASSETAATGQYV.

J is TRBJ2-1 and V is TRBV7-9, with D perhaps matching TRBD2 (6 bases). The V gene lost 5 bases and the J gene lost 5 bases, with 16 bases spanning the gap. This CDR3 region has 15 residues. Germline lookup yields CDR1 SEHNR and CDR2 FQNEAQ (reference sequence). The CDR3 sequence is CASSPRGNSNNEQFF. The CDR3, as DNA: TGTGCCAGCAGCCCCCGGGGGAACAGTAACAATGAGCAGTTCTTC.

Only a few counts were recorded for this clone. The chain combines TRBV2 with TRBJ1-5; no firm D call. This CDR3 contains 14 residues. Germline values: CDR1 SNHLY, CDR2 FYNNEI. Trimming shortened V by 2 bases and J by 6 bases, and 11 bases separated the two germline ends. CDR3 region: CASSEFGGRQPQHF. The CDR3 DNA reads TGTGCCAGCAGTGAATTCGGAGGGCGTCAGCCCCAGCATTTT. Combining the CDR3 with reference TRBV2 and TRBJ1-5 gives the whole variable domain EPEVTQTPSHQVTQMGQEVILRCVPISNHLYFYWYRQILGQKVEFLVSFYNNEISEKSEIFDDQFSVERPDGSNFTLKIRSTKLEDSAMYFCASSEFGGRQPQHFGDGTRLSIL.

This clone was seen more than once but under ten times. This sequence joins TRBV11-3 and TRBJ2-1, with D tentatively TRBD1 (5 bases). The V gene's germline CDR1 is SGHNT and CDR2 YENEEA. V lost 3 bases, J lost 10 bases, and 19 bases lay in between. This CDR3 comprises 15 residues. CDR3 bases: TGTGCCAGCAGCTTCCAGGGTTACCGCGGAGAAGAGCAGTTCTTC. Protein: CASSFQGYRGEEQFF.

The rearrangement joins TRBV29-1 to TRBJ2-2, with 10 bases that match TRBD2. Germline CDR1 is SQVTM and CDR2 is ANQGSEA. This CDR3 has 16 residues. Unmatched junction bases numbered 7, after V lost 4 bases and J lost 2 bases. CDR3 protein: CSVVGLAGVNTGELFF. CDR3 coding DNA: TGCAGCGTTGTAGGTCTAGCGGGGGTAAACACCGGGGAGCTGTTTTTT.